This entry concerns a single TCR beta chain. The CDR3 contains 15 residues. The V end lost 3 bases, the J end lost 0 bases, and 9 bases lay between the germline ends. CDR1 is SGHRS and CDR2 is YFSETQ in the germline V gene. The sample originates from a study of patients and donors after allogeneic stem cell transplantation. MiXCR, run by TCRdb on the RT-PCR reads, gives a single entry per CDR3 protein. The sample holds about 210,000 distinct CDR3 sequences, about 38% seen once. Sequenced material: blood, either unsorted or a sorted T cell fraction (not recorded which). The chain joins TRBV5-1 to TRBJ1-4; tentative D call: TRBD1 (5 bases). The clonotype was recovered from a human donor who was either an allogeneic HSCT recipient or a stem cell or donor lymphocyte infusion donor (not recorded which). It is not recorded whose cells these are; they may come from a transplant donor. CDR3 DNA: TGCGCCAGCAGCTCACAGGCTGCAACTAATGAAAAACTGTTTTTT. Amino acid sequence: CASSSQAATNEKLFF. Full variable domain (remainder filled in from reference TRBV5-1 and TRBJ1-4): KAGVTQTPRYLIKTRGQQVTLSCSPISGHRSVSWYQQTPGQGLQFLFEYFSETQRNKGNFPGRFSGRQFSNSRSEMNVSTLELGDSALYLCASSSQAATNEKLFFGSGTQLSVL.